What follows are 31 T cell receptor beta chains derived from one specimen sequenced in a study of CD8+ T cells in alopecia areata. Pooled cutaneous lymph node cells were sorted using CD4, CD8alpha, NKG2D, NKG2ACE and other markers. Extraction and reverse transcription of RNA yielded cDNA as the sequencing template. Using immunoSEQ multiplex PCR, the repertoire was profiled, and TCRdb retains in-frame clones only, with some absent. This set yields more than 250,000 clones and no singletons; the top ten hold 1.2%. What was sequenced was CD4+ T cells sorted from a lymph node. The receptors here all came from a C3H/HeJ mouse with alopecia areata. The MHC haplotype of this mouse line is H2-k.

There are a few counts of this clone. Gene names refer to mouse genes. The sequenced fragment ends 4 residues before the CDR3 boundary, so the rest is inferred from the germline J gene. This chain uses TRBV13-2 with TRBJ1-1; TRBD1 matches 7 bases. Germline values: CDR1 NNHNN, CDR2 SYGAGS (reference sequence). The CDR3 loop spans 11 amino acids. The covered CDR3 bases are TGTGCCAGCGGGGGACAGACA. This sequence encodes CASGGQT. The whole CDR3 protein reads CASGGQTEVFF.

For this clone: These gene names are mouse names. The read ends 4 residues shy of where the CDR3 ends; the end is completed using the germline J gene. The chain has TRBV13-2 and TRBJ1-2; the match to TRBD1 covers 8 bases. Looked up from germline, CDR1 is NNHNN and CDR2 is SYGAGS (reference sequence). This CDR3 is 15 amino acids long. Trimming cost V 0 bases and J 0 bases; bases outside gene matches: 1. Partial CDR3 DNA: TGTGCCAGCGGTGATGTGACAGGGGCAAACTCC. Translating gives CASGDVTGANS. The whole CDR3 is CASGDVTGANSDYTF.

In the case of this clone: Gene names are the mouse ones. The DNA ends 4 residues before the CDR3 does, and the rest of the CDR3 is filled in from the germline J gene. This chain joins TRBV13-3 and TRBJ2-5; 7 bases are a match to TRBD1. Germline V gene sequence: CDR1 NNHDY, CDR2 SYVADS. CDR3 size: 15 residues. The CDR3 here is CASSDPNRGKDTQYF. CDR3 bases read: TGTGCCAGCAGTGATCCCAACAGGGGAAAAGAC.

A note on this clone: Gene names and germline match the mouse. The observed sequence ends 4 residues before the CDR3 terminus, with the missing tail filled in from the germline J gene. This sample includes further DNA sequences coding for the same CDR3. This rearrangement joins TRBV19 to TRBJ2-3, with 7 bases fitting TRBD1. This CDR3 is 15 amino acids long. Germline values: CDR1 FNHDT, CDR2 SITEND (reference sequence). V was pared by 5 bases and J by 1 base, with 7 bases of the junction left unmatched. The sequenced part of the CDR3 DNA is TGTGCCAGCAGCCCTCGACAGGGAGGTGCAGAA. Translated: CASSPRQGGAE. The CDR3 as a whole reads CASSPRQGGAETLYF.

This clone was found a few times. Gene labels here are mouse ones. The observed sequence ends 4 residues before the CDR3 terminus, with the missing tail filled in from the germline J gene. This chain uses TRBV19 with TRBJ2-2, with TRBD1 matching over 7 bases. The CDR3 length is 15 residues. Trimming took 6 bases from V and 0 from J; bases not matched to a gene: 5. Germline values: CDR1 FNHDT, CDR2 SITEND (reference sequence). The CDR3 protein is CASNTGASNTGQLYF. CDR3 DNA, as far as it was read: TGTGCCAGCAACACAGGGGCCTCAAACACCGGG.

Concerning this clone itself: Gene and germline names: mouse. The read terminates 4 residues before the CDR3 end, so the remaining end is supplied by the germline J gene. V gene TRBV19 combines with J gene TRBJ2-4; 10 positions agree with TRBD1. This CDR3 has 12 amino acids. The germline V gene has CDR1 FNHDT and CDR2 SITEND (reference sequence). CDR3 DNA (partial): TGTGCCACCGGGACAGGGGAAAAC. It yields the protein CATGTGEN. In full, the CDR3 is CATGTGENTLYF.

There are a few counts of this clone. Gene labels here are mouse ones. The DNA ends 3 residues before the CDR3 does, and the rest of the CDR3 is filled in from the germline J gene. The same CDR3 can be traced to other DNA sequences in this sample. The genes are TRBV1 and TRBJ1-6; 8 bases are shared with TRBD1. TRBJ1-6 is noted as an ORF with a role that remains uncertain. Germline V gene lookup returns CDR1 NSQYPW and CDR2 LRSPGD (reference sequence). With 3 bases clipped from V and 7 bases from J, the junction kept 2 bases outside the gene matches. The CDR3 consists of 14 residues. The DNA read from the CDR3 is TGCACCTGCAGTGCGGACAGGGACAATTCGCCC. Translated: CTCSADRDNSP. In full, the CDR3 reads CTCSADRDNSPLYF.

With regard to this clone: These gene names are mouse names. From the germline J gene comes the end of the CDR3, since the read stops 3 residues before it. The chain has TRBV31 and TRBJ1-6, with 8 nucleotides matching TRBD1. TRBJ1-6 is designated an ORF whose function remains uncertain. Trimming at V came to 4 bases and at J to 5 bases, leaving 7 bases not matched to a gene. Germline V gives CDR1 GKSSPN, CDR2 SITVG. CDR3 length equals 15 residues. CDR3 sequence: CAWTPDREDNSPLYF. Partial CDR3 DNA: TGTGCCTGGACCCCGGACAGGGAGGATAATTCGCCC.

This clone was recorded a few times. All gene names here are mouse names. The read falls 4 residues short of the CDR3 end, and the missing part is taken from the germline J gene. Additional DNA sequences in this sample encode the identical CDR3. J is TRBJ2-7 and V is TRBV5, with 10 bases identical to TRBD2. CDR3 size: 14 residues. Germline-derived CDR1 and CDR2 are LGHNA and YNLKQL (reference sequence). With 6 bases clipped from V and 3 bases from J, the junction kept 5 bases outside the gene matches. The CDR3 loop reads CASSQTGGHYEQYF. CDR3 DNA, as far as it was read: TGTGCCAGCAGTCAGACTGGGGGGCACTAT.

This clone was observed a handful of times. Mouse germline and gene names are used. The read terminates 4 residues before the CDR3 end, so the remaining end is supplied by the germline J gene. The chain employs TRBV19 and TRBJ1-1, with no clear D. Germline-derived CDR1 and CDR2 are FNHDT and SITEND (reference sequence). The length of the CDR3 is 14 residues. V lost 0 bases, J lost 1 base, and 7 bases lay in between. CDR3 DNA, as far as it was read: TGTGCCAGCAGTATAGGTCAAAAAAACACA. Amino acids: CASSIGQKNT. The complete CDR3 protein is CASSIGQKNTEVFF.

This clone was seen a few times. Gene names follow the mouse nomenclature. The read ends 4 residues shy of where the CDR3 ends; the end is completed using the germline J gene. Other DNA sequences in this specimen translate into the identical CDR3. This chain connects TRBV13-3 to TRBJ2-3; 10 nucleotides align to TRBD2. Germline lookup yields CDR1 NNHDY and CDR2 SYVADS. The CDR3 runs 15 residues. J lost 0 bases, V lost 3 bases, and 1 base had no gene match. The sequenced part of the CDR3 DNA is TGTGCCAGCAGTGCTGGGGGGGCTAGTGCAGAA. As protein: CASSAGGASAE. In full, the CDR3 is CASSAGGASAETLYF.

This clone was observed a handful of times. Mouse germline and gene names are used. From the germline J gene comes the end of the CDR3, since the read stops 4 residues before it. V and J are TRBV31 and TRBJ2-1; 7 nucleotides agree with TRBD2. CDR1 GKSSPN and CDR2 SITVG come from the germline V gene. V lost 2 bases to trimming and J lost 6 bases; unmatched junction nucleotides: 4. The CDR3 covers 13 residues. The sequenced part of the CDR3 DNA is TGTGCCTGGAGTGGGGGGGTGGGTGCT. It codes for CAWSGGVGA. In full, the CDR3 is CAWSGGVGAEQFF.

In its sample, this clone was seen a few times. Germline and genes: mouse. The read terminates 4 residues ahead of where the CDR3 ends, so the germline J gene completes it. The rearrangement uses TRBV13-1 and TRBJ1-2, with D unclear. Trimming removed 1 base from V and 0 bases from J, with 7 bases in between. This CDR3 spans 14 amino acids. Germline V CDR1 and CDR2: NSHNY, SYGAGN. Incomplete CDR3 DNA: TGTGCCAGCAGTGATCAGAAAGCAAACTCC. Translated, it gives CASSDQKANS. The whole CDR3 sequence is CASSDQKANSDYTF.

A note on this clone: Gene names are mouse gene names. Sequencing ends 4 residues short of the CDR3 end; the germline J gene provides the rest. The rearrangement joins TRBV1 to TRBJ1-2; D perhaps matches TRBD1 (6 bases). The V end lost 1 base, the J end lost 0 bases, and 12 bases lay between the germline ends. The CDR3 is made up of 16 amino acids. Per germline, CDR1 NSQYPW and CDR2 LRSPGD (reference sequence). The covered CDR3 bases are TGCACCTGCAGTGCAGCAGGACAGAATGCAAACTCC. Translation: CTCSAAGQNANS. The whole CDR3 protein is CTCSAAGQNANSDYTF.

A word on this clone: Gene names follow the mouse nomenclature. The CDR3 end is not reached by the read, which stops 4 residues before it; the germline J gene fills it in. The V call is TRBV13-3, the J call TRBJ2-1; D perhaps matches TRBD1 (5 bases). This CDR3 is 14 amino acids long. Germline CDR1 is NNHDY and CDR2 is SYVADS. Trimming pared 2 bases from V and 5 bases from J, leaving 11 bases between. CDR3 DNA (partial): TGTGCCAGCAGTGAGAAGGGGAGGGATGCT. Translation: CASSEKGRDA. The CDR3 as a whole reads CASSEKGRDAEQFF.

Concerning this clone: The gene names given are mouse names. Sequencing ends 4 residues short of the CDR3 end; the germline J gene provides the rest. The chain carries TRBV13-2 and TRBJ2-5; 8 bases are shared with TRBD2. CDR1 is NNHNN, CDR2 SYGAGS, per germline (reference sequence). Trimming cost V 0 bases and J 3 bases; bases outside gene matches: 3. There are 15 residues in the CDR3. The DNA read from the CDR3 is TGTGCCAGCGGTGATGTGGGGGGGGCGCAAGAC. Protein product: CASGDVGGAQD. The full CDR3 protein reads CASGDVGGAQDTQYF.

With regard to this clone: Genes here carry mouse names. Read sequence stops 4 residues before the CDR3 end, and the germline J gene provides the missing end. This sequence joins TRBV13-3 and TRBJ1-1; maybe TRBD1 (5 bases). Germline V lookup: CDR1 NNHDY, CDR2 SYVADS. There are 12 residues in the CDR3. The part of the CDR3 DNA that was read is TGTGCCAGCAGTCCCAGGGTGACA. Protein: CASSPRVT. The CDR3 reads in full as CASSPRVTEVFF.

There are a few counts of this clone. The gene names given are mouse names. The read comes to an end 4 residues before the CDR3 does, leaving the germline J gene to fill in the end. The sample has other DNA sequences that encode this CDR3 too. The V and J genes are TRBV13-1 and TRBJ2-5; 7 bases align to TRBD1. CDR3 length: 13 amino acids. After removal of 6 bases from V and 0 bases from J, the junction contained 1 base not matched to a gene. Germline V gene data show CDR1 as NSHNY and CDR2 as SYGAGN. The sequenced part of the CDR3 DNA is TGTGCCAGCAAACAGGGGAACCAAGAC. Translated, it gives CASKQGNQD. The entire CDR3 sequence reads CASKQGNQDTQYF.

This clone was detected a few times. Gene names denote mouse genes. Read data end 4 residues before the CDR3 end; the end is taken from the germline J gene. V gene TRBV19 combines with J gene TRBJ1-2; a possible D gene is TRBD1 (6 bases). CDR1 FNHDT and CDR2 SITEND come from the germline V gene (reference sequence). Trimming took off 6 bases at V and 0 bases at J, with 12 bases between the two ends. The CDR3 runs to 14 residues. The DNA read from the CDR3 is TGTGCCAGCATCTCGACAGGTTCAAACTCC. Amino acid sequence: CASISTGSNS. The whole CDR3 region reads CASISTGSNSDYTF.

This clone was seen more than once but under ten times. The germline and genes are mouse ones. The read gets to within 4 residues of the CDR3 end, and the germline J gene fills in the rest. This chain joins TRBV2 and TRBJ2-3; D is unclear. This CDR3 comprises 13 residues. CDR1 is LGHNA, CDR2 YSYQKL, per germline. Deletions cut 2 bases from V and 2 bases from J, with 5 bases between. Incomplete CDR3 DNA: TGTGCCAGCAGCCAACAGGCTGCAGAA. This gives the protein CASSQQAAE. The full CDR3 is CASSQQAAETLYF.

With regard to this clone: Mouse names are used for the genes. The read terminates 4 residues before the CDR3 end, so the remaining end is supplied by the germline J gene. The chain has TRBV19 and TRBJ2-4; 7 bases map to TRBD1. Germline V gene lookup returns CDR1 FNHDT and CDR2 SITEND (reference sequence). The CDR3 spans 13 residues. Incomplete CDR3 DNA: TGTGCCAGCAGTACGGGACAGAAAAAC. It encodes CASSTGQKN. The entire CDR3 protein reads CASSTGQKNTLYF.

There are a few counts of this clone. The gene names given are mouse names. The CDR3 end is not reached by the read, which stops 4 residues before it; the germline J gene fills it in. J is TRBJ1-1 and V is TRBV14; TRBD1 might be the D (6 bases). CDR3 length: 14 residues. V lost 2 bases and J 0 bases, leaving 8 bases between the germline ends. In germline, CDR1 is SGHDT, CDR2 FRDEAV. The DNA read from the CDR3 is TGTGCCAGCAGTTTAGGGGGGGCAAACACA. Its translation is CASSLGGANT. In full, the CDR3 is CASSLGGANTEVFF. Full variable domain (outside the CDR3, taken from reference TRBV14 and TRBJ1-1): EAGVTQSPRYAVLQEGQAVSFWCDPISGHDTLYWYQQPRDQGPQLLVYFRDEAVIDNSQLPSDRFSAVRPKGTNSTLKIQSAKQGDTATYLCASSLGGANTEVFFGKGTRLTVV.

Only a few counts were recorded for this clone. Germline and genes: mouse. The read falls 4 residues short of the CDR3 end, and the missing part is taken from the germline J gene. The chain uses TRBV1 and TRBJ1-1; D is undetermined. CDR1 is NSQYPW and CDR2 is LRSPGD in the germline V gene (reference sequence). This CDR3 is built from 12 residues. This chain's CDR3 is CTCSAAQTEVFF. The CDR3 bases that were read are TGCACCTGCAGTGCAGCACAGACA.

This clone turned up a few times. Mouse gene names and germline throughout. CDR3 DNA (partial): TGTGCTAGCAGTCCCCGGGACTGGGGGAACACCGGG. Its protein is CASSPRDWGNTG. The full CDR3 protein is CASSPRDWGNTGQLYF. The chain joins TRBV29 to TRBJ2-2, with 11 bases matching TRBD2. The read is 4 residues too short to cover the CDR3 end, so that end is filled in from the germline J gene. The CDR3 is made up of 16 amino acids. Germline V gives CDR1 MSHET, CDR2 SYDVDS. V lost 5 bases to trimming and J lost 2 bases; unmatched junction nucleotides: 4.

This clone has only a few counts. Gene labels here are mouse ones. The CDR3 goes on 3 residues after the read ends, and that part is filled in from the germline J gene. The genes are TRBV13-3 and TRBJ1-6; TRBD1 matches at 7 bases. TRBJ1-6 is classed as an ORF, of uncertain function. There are 15 residues in the CDR3. CDR1 and CDR2 (germline): NNHDY, SYVADS. With 1 base clipped from V and 5 bases from J, the junction kept 3 bases outside the gene matches. CDR3: CASSDWGQNNSPLYF. The CDR3 DNA, read in part, is TGTGCCAGCAGTGATTGGGGACAGAATAATTCGCCC.

This clone came up a few times. The gene names given are mouse names. The read terminates 4 residues before the CDR3 end, so the remaining end is supplied by the germline J gene. The V call is TRBV13-1, the J call TRBJ2-7; 7 bases line up with TRBD1. Germline CDR1 is NSHNY and CDR2 is SYGAGN. The CDR3 consists of 14 residues. J gave up 3 bases and V 5 bases, and 8 bases lay outside the gene matches. This CDR3 reads CASSPRQGLYEQYF. The sequenced part of the CDR3 DNA is TGTGCCAGCAGCCCCAGACAGGGTCTCTAT.

To note about this clone: Gene labels here are mouse ones. Read sequence stops 4 residues before the CDR3 end, and the germline J gene provides the missing end. V gene TRBV5 combines with J gene TRBJ2-3; D might be TRBD1 (6 bases). Per germline, CDR1 LGHNA and CDR2 YNLKQL (reference sequence). The length of the CDR3 is 14 residues. V was pared by 1 base and J by 3 bases, with 8 bases between. The CDR3 bases that were read are TGTGCCAGCAGCCAAGGACAGGCGGCAGAA. Its translation is CASSQGQAAE. The entire CDR3 sequence reads CASSQGQAAETLYF.

This clone occurred a few times. Any gene name here is a mouse gene name. The read gets to within 4 residues of the CDR3 end, and the germline J gene fills in the rest. The rearrangement joins TRBV17 to TRBJ2-4; 7 nucleotides align to TRBD1. CDR1 is MNHDT and CDR2 is YYDKIL in the germline V gene. This CDR3 region has 14 residues. CDR3 DNA, as far as it was read: TGTGCTAGCAGTAGAGACAGGGGGAAGAAC. This gives the protein CASSRDRGKN. The CDR3 reads in full as CASSRDRGKNTLYF.

A remark on this clone: Genes and germline come from the mouse. The observed sequence ends 4 residues before the CDR3 terminus, with the missing tail filled in from the germline J gene. The chain carries TRBV13-1 and TRBJ2-1, with D maybe TRBD1 (5 bases). The CDR3 spans 14 residues. Trimming took off 3 bases at V and 3 bases at J, with 10 bases between the two ends. CDR1 NSHNY and CDR2 SYGAGN come from the germline V gene. The CDR3 sequence is CASSVQGFYAEQFF. CDR3 DNA (partial): TGTGCCAGCAGTGTCCAGGGTTTCTATGCT.

This clone has just a few counts. The gene symbols are mouse symbols. The sequence runs out 4 residues before the end of the CDR3; the remainder is reconstructed from the germline J gene. The chain links TRBV29 to TRBJ2-4, with 9 bases identical to TRBD1. The germline gives CDR1 MSHET, CDR2 SYDVDS. J gave up 2 bases and V 5 bases, and 8 bases lay outside the gene matches. The CDR3 is made up of 16 amino acids. Here the CDR3 reads CASSLDRGGNQNTLYF. The part of the CDR3 DNA that was read is TGTGCTAGCAGTCTGGACAGGGGAGGGAATCAAAAC. The whole variable domain, filled in from reference TRBV29 and TRBJ2-4, reads DMKVTQMPRYLIKRMGENVLLECGQDMSHETMYWYRQDPGLGLQLIYISYDVDSNSEGDIPKGYRVSRKKREHFSLILDSAKTNQTSVYFCASSLDRGGNQNTLYFGAGTRLSVL.

Worth noting for this clone: Each gene name is a mouse one. The read gets to within 4 residues of the CDR3 end, and the germline J gene fills in the rest. J is TRBJ2-5 and V is TRBV14; D is unresolved. V gave up 2 bases and J gave up 0 bases, with 10 bases separating them. CDR1 is SGHDT, CDR2 FRDEAV, per germline. The CDR3 loop spans 15 amino acids. The part of the CDR3 DNA that was read is TGTGCCAGCAGTTTAACCAGACTTAACCAAGAC. Translation gives CASSLTRLNQD. The CDR3 reads in full as CASSLTRLNQDTQYF.